A selection of T cell receptor beta chains follows, all from one sample in a study of shared clonotypes between healthy human individuals. Measured with immunoSEQ multiplex PCR; TCRdb has only the in-frame clones, and not every one. The table lists fewer than 1.8 million clones, about 98.5% of them singletons. The sequenced sample was naive CD4+ T cells sorted from blood. All receptors derive from a man under 40 in good health. CDR3s include the opening cysteine and the closing phenylalanine or tryptophan. D genes are given only for firm matches.

v_gene,d_gene,j_gene,len,CDR3nt,CDR3aa
TRBV28,-,TRBJ2-3,14,TGTGCCAGCAGCCTTGCAGGCAGCACAGATACGCAGTATTTT,CASSLAGSTDTQYF
TRBV5-1,-,TRBJ1-5,15,TGCGCCAGCAGCTTGGGTGGAGATAGCAATCAGCCCCAGCATTTT,CASSLGGDSNQPQHF
TRBV5-1,TRBD2,TRBJ2-1,15,TGCGCCAGCAGCTCAACTAGCGGGACACTCAATGAGCAGTTCTTC,CASSSTSGTLNEQFF
TRBV5-1,-,TRBJ2-1,12,TGCGCCAGCAGCACTCAGGGCCATGAGCAGTTCTTC,CASSTQGHEQFF
TRBV11-2,-,TRBJ2-3,14,TGTGCCAGCAGCTTAAGACCCAGCACAGATACGCAGTATTTT,CASSLRPSTDTQYF
TRBV2,-,TRBJ2-5,14,TGTGCCAGCAGTGCGGTCAGGGGCCAAGAGACCCAGTACTTC,CASSAVRGQETQYF
TRBV2,TRBD1,TRBJ2-7,15,TGTGCCAGCAGTGTAACAGGGGGCTATTCCTACGAGCAGTACTTC,CASSVTGGYSYEQYF
TRBV30,-,TRBJ1-3,12,TGTGCCTGGAGTCTTCAGCTCACCACCATATATTTT,CAWSLQLTTIYF
TRBV30,-,TRBJ2-5,13,TGTGCCTGGAGTGTACTCGGGAAAGAGACCCAGTACTTC,CAWSVLGKETQYF
TRBV7-9,TRBD2,TRBJ2-7,15,TGTGCCAGCAGCGTACTAGCGGGACTAATCTACGAGCAGTACTTC,CASSVLAGLIYEQYF
TRBV28,TRBD2,TRBJ2-2,14,TGTGCCAGCAGTGGCGGGAGTGTCGCCGGGGAGCTGTTTTTT,CASSGGSVAGELFF
TRBV4-3,TRBD2,TRBJ2-1,18,TGCGCCAGCAGCCTAACCGGGACTAGCGGAAGCTCCTACAATGAGCAGTTCTTC,CASSLTGTSGSSYNEQFF
TRBV28,TRBD1,TRBJ2-7,15,TGTGCCAGCAGCTCTACAGGGGCGCCGACCTACGAGCAGTACTTC,CASSSTGAPTYEQYF
TRBV28,-,TRBJ2-7,15,TGTGCCAGCAGTTTAATGGGGGCGGGGCTGTACGAGCAGTACTTC,CASSLMGAGLYEQYF
TRBV2,-,TRBJ1-5,16,TGTGCCAGCAGCCCCGTTGTGGGGGCGAGCAATCAGCCCCAGCATTTT,CASSPVVGASNQPQHF
TRBV7-9,-,TRBJ2-1,14,TGTGCCAGCAGCCTCCGACTAGATTACAATGAGCAGTTCTTC,CASSLRLDYNEQFF
TRBV7-9,-,TRBJ2-2,13,TGTGCCAGCAGCTTCACTCCCCCCGGGGAGCTGTTTTTT,CASSFTPPGELFF
TRBV2,TRBD1,TRBJ2-7,15,TGTGCCAGCAGTGAGAGGGACAGGGTTGATTACGAGCAGTACTTC,CASSERDRVDYEQYF
TRBV30,-,TRBJ2-1,16,TGTGCCTGGAGTTACGGGCCTGGAGGGTCCTACAATGAGCAGTTCTTC,CAWSYGPGGSYNEQFF
TRBV6-1,-,TRBJ2-7,13,TGTGCCAGCGCCCAGCGGCTATCCTACGAGCAGTACTTC,CASAQRLSYEQYF